What follows are 23 T cell receptor beta chains derived from one specimen sequenced in a study of blood T cell repertoires in COVID-19. Using immunoSEQ multiplex PCR, the repertoire was profiled, and TCRdb retains in-frame clones only, with some absent. The sample lists under 450,000 clones; 88% were seen once. The specimen was peripheral blood. These receptors all stem from a woman aged 45-60 years with COVID-19, enrolled during active disease.

At least ten counts were recorded for this clone. The chain combines TRBV5-6 with TRBJ1-2; 7 bases are a match to TRBD1. The ends lost 8 bases at V and 0 bases at J; junction bases unmatched: 4. Germline-derived CDR1 and CDR2 are SGHDT and YYEEEE. The CDR3 sequence is 13 residues long. The CDR3: CASRDRPNYGYTF. The CDR3 DNA is TGTGCCAGTCGGGACAGACCTAACTATGGCTACACCTTC.

V usage is TRBV5-8 and J usage is TRBJ1-6, with D possibly TRBD1 on 5 matching bases. The germline V and J ends were trimmed by 5 bases and 7 bases, with 13 bases remaining between them. Germline CDR1 reads SGHTS; CDR2 reads YDEGEE. This CDR3 spans 14 amino acids. CDR3 sequence reads: CASRIRRGNSPLHF. CDR3 nucleotides: TGTGCCAGCAGGATACGTAGGGGAAATTCACCCCTCCACTTT.

The genes are TRBV2 and TRBJ1-6; a possible D gene is TRBD1 (6 bases). The CDR3 has 15 amino acids. V lost 4 bases to trimming and J lost 7 bases, with 14 bases between them. Per the germline V gene, CDR1 is SNHLY and CDR2 is FYNNEI. Written as DNA, the CDR3 is TGTGCCAGCAGTGGAGGGACACTCGCCAATTCACCCCTCCACTTT. As protein: CASSGGTLANSPLHF.

V is TRBV4-1 and J is TRBJ1-2; D gene ambiguous. Deletions cut 2 bases from V and 6 bases from J, with 13 bases between. Germline V gives CDR1 MGHRA, CDR2 YSYEKL. CDR3 length: 14 residues. This CDR3 is CASSQWHSTDGYTF. CDR3 DNA sequence: TGCGCCAGCAGCCAATGGCACAGCACGGATGGCTACACCTTC.

This chain joins TRBV5-1 and TRBJ2-3, with 10 bases matching TRBD1. The CDR3 contains 16 residues. Germline V gene lookup returns CDR1 SGHRS and CDR2 YFSETQ. After removal of 0 bases from V and 6 bases from J, the junction contained 7 bases not matched to a gene. The DNA of the CDR3 is TGCGCCAGCAGCTTGGAACCGGGACAGGGGCGGGATACGCAGTATTTT. Translation: CASSLEPGQGRDTQYF.

The chain uses TRBV25-1 and TRBJ1-3, with no clear D. Trimming pared 2 bases from V and 0 bases from J, leaving 14 bases between. The length of the CDR3 is 17 residues. Per the germline V gene, CDR1 is MGHDK and CDR2 is SYGVNS. The CDR3 sequence is CASSESYLRHSGNTIYF. The CDR3 DNA reads as TGTGCCAGCAGTGAAAGTTACCTAAGACACTCTGGAAACACCATATATTTT.

The gene calls are TRBV30 and TRBJ2-1; possibly TRBD2 for D (5 bases). The germline gives CDR1 GTSNPN, CDR2 SVGIG (reference sequence). The germline V and J ends were trimmed by 4 bases and 0 bases, with 10 bases remaining between them. CDR3 length equals 14 residues. CDR3 sequence: CAWIDGVSYNEQFF. As DNA, the CDR3 is TGTGCCTGGATAGACGGGGTCTCCTACAATGAGCAGTTCTTC.

The chain recombines TRBV5-1 with TRBJ1-4, with 8 nucleotides matching TRBD1. Germline-derived CDR1 and CDR2 are SGHRS and YFSETQ. This CDR3 contains 16 residues. With 4 bases clipped from V and 8 bases from J, the junction kept 13 bases outside the gene matches. The CDR3 DNA is TGCGCCAGCAGCATTAGACAGGGGACTGGAGTAGAAAAACTGTTTTTT. It translates to CASSIRQGTGVEKLFF.

V gene TRBV19 combines with J gene TRBJ1-2, with 9 positions matching TRBD1. The CDR3 extends over 15 amino acids. V dropped 5 bases and J dropped 4; count of bases not matched to a gene: 8. CDR1 is LNHDA, CDR2 SQIVND, per germline (reference sequence). The CDR3 loop is CASSLWTGEFYGYTF. CDR3 DNA sequence: TGTGCCAGTAGTCTTTGGACAGGGGAGTTCTATGGCTACACCTTC.

The chain is built from TRBV19 and TRBJ1-1; possibly TRBD1 for D (5 bases). V lost 11 bases and J 3 bases, leaving 19 bases between the germline ends. This CDR3 contains 14 residues. Germline loops: CDR1 LNHDA, CDR2 SQIVND (reference sequence). CDR3 amino acids: CAVITRRGDTEAFF. The DNA for the CDR3 is TGTGCCGTAATAACCCGCCGGGGGGACACTGAAGCTTTCTTT.

This clone has a handful of counts. The chain has TRBV6-5 and TRBJ1-5; the match to TRBD1 covers 7 bases. This CDR3 comprises 15 residues. V shed 2 bases and J 4 bases; nucleotides not matched to a gene: 5. Germline V gene data show CDR1 as MNHEY and CDR2 as SVGAGI. CDR3 bases: TGTGCCAGCAGTTACCGGGCAGGGGGTAATCAGCCCCAGCATTTT. Its translation: CASSYRAGGNQPQHF.

The chain is built from TRBV6-4 and TRBJ1-1; D is undetermined. Germline V CDR1 and CDR2: MRHNA, SNTAGT. The CDR3 is 13 residues long. V lost 6 bases, J lost 3 bases, and 11 bases lay in between. CDR3 loop: CASSPNGYTEAFF. The CDR3 DNA reads TGTGCCAGCAGCCCGAATGGCTACACTGAAGCTTTCTTT.

The rearrangement uses TRBV4-1 and TRBJ1-2, with TRBD1 as a possible D gene (5 bases). The CDR3 runs 15 residues. Deletions cut 1 base from V and 0 bases from J, with 9 bases between. Per germline, CDR1 MGHRA and CDR2 YSYEKL. CDR3: CASSQGEGANYGYTF. CDR3 DNA: TGCGCCAGCAGCCAAGGCGAAGGGGCTAACTATGGCTACACCTTC.

V and J are TRBV21-1 and TRBJ1-2; TRBD1, the table's D call, was not compared with the DNA. TRBV21-1 corresponds to a pseudogene. The CDR3 sequence is 16 residues long. CDR3 amino acids: CASSSLDSETAYGYTF. CDR3 DNA sequence: TGTGCCAGCAGCAGCCTGGACAGCGAAACCGCCTATGGCTACACCTTC.

The V and J genes are TRBV30 and TRBJ2-5, with TRBD1 as a possible D gene (6 bases). The CDR3 is 17 amino acids. V lost 0 bases and J lost 2, with 19 bases in between. Germline CDR1 GTSNPN, CDR2 SVGIG (reference sequence). The CDR3 region has the DNA TGTGCCTGGAGTGTAGGTTTCAGGGGACGGGCACAAGAGACCCAGTACTTC. It is translated as CAWSVGFRGRAQETQYF.

This clone came up a few times. The rearrangement uses TRBV12-3 or TRBV12-4 and TRBJ1-2; D perhaps matches TRBD1 (5 bases). The CDR3 loop spans 13 amino acids. Trimming stripped 11 bases from V and 3 bases from J, with 16 bases between. Written as DNA, the CDR3 is TGTGCCGGACGGGACGGGAGGGACTATGGCTACACCTTC. Amino acid sequence: CAGRDGRDYGYTF.

This chain uses TRBV5-1 with TRBJ1-2; D may be TRBD1 (6 bases). Trimming removed 6 bases at V and 4 bases at J, with 19 bases between. The CDR3 loop spans 15 amino acids. The V gene's germline CDR1 is SGHRS and CDR2 YFSETQ. The CDR3 DNA reads TGCGCCAGCACCGCGACCTCCCAGGGGACCTATGGCTACACCTTC. This translates into CASTATSQGTYGYTF. The full variable domain, rest sourced from reference TRBV5-1 and TRBJ1-2, is KAGVTQTPRYLIKTRGQQVTLSCSPISGHRSVSWYQQTPGQGLQFLFEYFSETQRNKGNFPGRFSGRQFSNSRSEMNVSTLELGDSALYLCASTATSQGTYGYTFGSGTRLTVV.

This sequence joins TRBV21-1 and TRBJ2-7; TRBD1, the table's D call, was not compared with the DNA. TRBV21-1 is a documented pseudogene. The CDR3 covers 13 residues. Here the CDR3 DNA reads TGTGCCAGCAGCCGCGGACACTCCTACGAGCAGTACTTC. Its translation is CASSRGHSYEQYF.

The CDR3 reads CASTIPRDRPHQPQHF. For the CDR3, the DNA is TGTGCCAGCACCATACCCCGGGACAGGCCCCATCAGCCCCAGCATTTT. The chain is built from TRBV21-1 and TRBJ1-5; the D call TRBD1 from the table was never checked on the DNA. TRBV21-1 constitutes a pseudogene. This CDR3 region has 16 residues.

For the CDR3, the DNA is TGTGCCTGGGGGGCCGGGACACCGATTTCTGGGGCCAACGTCCTGACTTTC. It is translated as CAWGAGTPISGANVLTF. The chain uses TRBV30 and TRBJ2-6; the D gene is possibly TRBD1 (6 bases). The V end lost 5 bases, the J end lost 1 base, and 18 bases lay between the germline ends. The CDR3 consists of 17 residues. Per germline, CDR1 GTSNPN and CDR2 SVGIG (reference sequence). Full variable domain (remainder filled in from reference TRBV30 and TRBJ2-6): SQTIHQWPATLVQPVGSPLSLECTVEGTSNPNLYWYRQAAGRGLQLLFYSVGIGQISSEVPQNLSASRPQDRQFILSSKKLLLSDSGFYLCAWGAGTPISGANVLTFGAGSRLTVL.

CDR3 in DNA: TGCGCCAGCAGCTTGACCGGGACAGGGTCTGGTGGCTACACCTTC. It translates to CASSLTGTGSGGYTF. This chain uses TRBV5-1 with TRBJ1-2; 9 nucleotides match TRBD1. V dropped 1 base and J dropped 7; count of bases not matched to a gene: 8. The CDR3 covers 15 residues. Germline V lookup: CDR1 SGHRS, CDR2 YFSETQ.

The chain uses TRBV19 and TRBJ2-7; possible D gene TRBD1, 5 bases. The V and J ends lost 4 bases and 0 bases respectively, with 10 bases between them. CDR1 is LNHDA, CDR2 SQIVND, per germline (reference sequence). The CDR3 has 14 amino acids. The CDR3 coding sequence is TGTGCCAGTAGTACCAGGGATAACTCCTACGAGCAGTACTTC. Residues: CASSTRDNSYEQYF.

This chain joins TRBV13 and TRBJ2-7; the match to TRBD2 covers 8 bases. V trimming: 0 bases; J trimming: 7 bases; junction bases outside the gene matches: 11. CDR1 is PRHDT and CDR2 is FYEKMQ in the germline V gene (reference sequence). This CDR3 has 16 amino acids. The CDR3 sequence is CASSLGSSGGPGEQYF. The DNA for the CDR3 is TGTGCCAGCAGCTTAGGATCCAGCGGGGGACCTGGGGAGCAGTACTTC.